The next 9 T cell receptor beta chains were all read from a single sample in a study of blood T cell repertoires in COVID-19. Profiling relied on immunoSEQ multiplex PCR, and the TCRdb table lists in-frame clones only, not all of them. The data contain about 79,000 clones, 70% to 90% of them seen just once; the ten biggest clones take up approximately 4.2%. Input material: peripheral blood. These receptors came from a man aged 45-65 years with active COVID-19.

The chain uses TRBV24-1 and TRBJ2-5; perhaps TRBD2 as D (6 bases). Germline V lookup: CDR1 KGHDR, CDR2 SFDVKD. V lost 6 bases, J lost 5 bases, and 15 bases lay in between. This CDR3 region has 14 residues. The DNA for the CDR3 is TGTGCCACCAGTTCGACGGGGGACTTGGAGACCCAGTACTTC. It encodes CATSSTGDLETQYF.

The chain is built from TRBV3-1 (or the pseudogene TRBV3-2) and TRBJ2-5, with D possibly TRBD2 on 6 matching bases. Germline V gene sequence: CDR1 LGHDT, CDR2 YNNKEL (reference sequence). The V end lost 1 base, the J end lost 7 bases, and 19 bases lay between the germline ends. The length of the CDR3 is 16 residues. The DNA of the CDR3 is TGTGCCAGCAGCCAAGGGGAGGAGGCGGAAACCTGGACCCAGTACTTC. It yields the protein CASSQGEEAETWTQYF.

The chain employs TRBV11-2 and TRBJ2-5; 10 bases align to TRBD1. The CDR3 is made up of 19 amino acids. The V and J ends lost 3 bases and 4 bases, in that order; junction bases with no gene match: 17. From germline, CDR1 is SGHAT and CDR2 FQNNGV. The CDR3 reads CASSFKPHAGQGRPETQYF. The CDR3 bases are TGTGCCAGCAGCTTCAAGCCCCACGCGGGACAGGGGAGGCCAGAGACCCAGTACTTC.

This clone has just one count. The chain joins TRBV11-2 to TRBJ2-1, with D unclear. This CDR3 is built from 11 residues. The V gene's germline CDR1 is SGHAT and CDR2 FQNNGV. Between the trimmed V and J ends, which lost 5 bases and 5 bases, there was a span of 4 bases. The CDR3 region is CASSVNNEQFF. In DNA form, the CDR3 reads TGTGCCAGCAGCGTCAACAATGAGCAGTTCTTC. Using reference TRBV11-2 and TRBJ2-1 for the parts outside the CDR3, the full variable domain is EAGVAQSPRYKIIEKRQSVAFWCNPISGHATLYWYQQILGQGPKLLIQFQNNGVVDDSQLPKDRFSAERLKGVDSTLKIQPAKLEDSAVYLCASSVNNEQFFGPGTRLTVL.

V is TRBV11-2 and J is TRBJ1-6; 10 bases fit TRBD1. CDR1 SGHAT and CDR2 FQNNGV come from the germline V gene. Trimming removed 5 bases from V and 6 bases from J; junction bases left unmatched: 4. The CDR3 runs 15 residues. CDR3 residues: CASSPRQGANSPLHF. The CDR3 coding sequence is TGTGCCAGCAGCCCCAGACAGGGGGCTAATTCACCCCTCCACTTT. Based on the CDR3 plus reference TRBV11-2 and TRBJ1-6, the full variable domain is EAGVAQSPRYKIIEKRQSVAFWCNPISGHATLYWYQQILGQGPKLLIQFQNNGVVDDSQLPKDRFSAERLKGVDSTLKIQPAKLEDSAVYLCASSPRQGANSPLHFGNGTRLTVT.

This chain links TRBV28 with TRBJ1-2; 7 bases align to TRBD1. CDR1 is MDHEN, CDR2 SYDVKM, per germline. The CDR3 is 14 residues long. Trimming at V came to 4 bases and at J to 4 bases, leaving 6 bases not matched to a gene. CDR3 sequence reads: CASSSVGQFYGYTF. DNA for the CDR3: TGTGCCAGCAGTTCCGTGGGACAGTTCTATGGCTACACCTTC.

V gene TRBV3-1 (or the pseudogene TRBV3-2) combines with J gene TRBJ1-1; TRBD1 matches at 7 bases. V trimming: 3 bases; J trimming: 0 bases; junction bases outside the gene matches: 1. The CDR3 is made up of 14 amino acids. Germline-derived CDR1 and CDR2 are LGHDT and YNNKEL (reference sequence). The CDR3 DNA reads TGTGCCAGCAGCCAGGGACAGATGAACACTGAAGCTTTCTTT. This encodes CASSQGQMNTEAFF.

This chain links TRBV29-1 with TRBJ2-5; D perhaps matches TRBD2 (6 bases). The germline V gene encodes CDR1 SQVTM and CDR2 ANQGSEA. V was shortened by 4 bases and J by 4 bases, with 10 bases between the two germline ends. This CDR3 region has 12 residues. The CDR3 region is CSVVRGTETQYF. CDR3 coding DNA: TGCAGCGTTGTACGGGGGACAGAGACCCAGTACTTC.

This sequence joins TRBV11-2 and TRBJ2-4; possibly TRBD2 for D (7 bases). The V end lost 4 bases, the J end lost 8 bases, and 27 bases lay between the germline ends. The germline gives CDR1 SGHAT, CDR2 FQNNGV. The CDR3 loop spans 18 amino acids. The CDR3 loop reads CASSSTDPGRGARDIQYF. CDR3 bases: TGTGCCAGCAGCTCCACAGATCCGGGTCGGGGGGCTCGAGACATTCAGTACTTC.